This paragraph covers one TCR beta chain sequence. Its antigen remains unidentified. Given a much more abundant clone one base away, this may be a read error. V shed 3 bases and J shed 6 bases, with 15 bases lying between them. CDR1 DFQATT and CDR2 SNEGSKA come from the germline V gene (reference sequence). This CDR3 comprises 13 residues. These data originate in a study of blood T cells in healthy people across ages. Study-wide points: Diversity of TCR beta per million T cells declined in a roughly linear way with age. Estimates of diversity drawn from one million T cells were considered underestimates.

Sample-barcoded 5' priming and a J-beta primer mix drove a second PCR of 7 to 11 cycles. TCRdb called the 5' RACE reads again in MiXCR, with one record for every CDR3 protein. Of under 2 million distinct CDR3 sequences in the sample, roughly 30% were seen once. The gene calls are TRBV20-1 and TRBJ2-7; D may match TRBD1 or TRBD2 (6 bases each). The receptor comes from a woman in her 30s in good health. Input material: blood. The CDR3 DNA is TGCAGTGCTAGGATGGCAGGGGACTGCGAGCAGTACTTC. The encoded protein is CSARMAGDCEQYF.